The 26 T cell receptor beta chains presented below share a single source sample, sequenced in a study of T cell repertoires in cytomegalovirus infection. What these receptors recognize is not known. Each CDR3 protein gets one entry after TCRdb re-called the reads with MiXCR. Of about a million distinct CDR3 sequences listed, around 30% are singletons. The source material was cultured CD8+ T cells from PBMCs, sampled from culture after CMV antigen stimulation. The receptor source for this set is a human donor in good health (CMV status not recorded). Some clones in this sample may be carry-over from other donors' samples.

This clonotype has a handful of counts. The chain couples TRBV20-1 to TRBJ2-1; the match to TRBD2 covers 8 bases. The ends lost 6 bases at V and 7 bases at J; junction bases unmatched: 11. Germline CDR1 and CDR2: DFQATT and SNEGSKA (reference sequence). This CDR3 contains 14 residues. The CDR3 region has the DNA TGCAGTGCATCATCCCGGGGGGGCCGTAATGAGCAGTTCTTC. Protein sequence: CSASSRGGRNEQFF.

The chain joins TRBV7-6 to TRBJ2-3; TRBD2 agrees at 13 bases. The V gene's germline CDR1 is SGHVS and CDR2 FNYEAQ. Trimming at V came to 5 bases and at J to 0 bases, leaving 5 bases not matched to a gene. CDR3 length equals 17 residues. CDR3 in DNA: TGTGCCAGCAGCCGCGGGACTAGCGGGGTTAGCACAGATACGCAGTATTTT. Its protein product is CASSRGTSGVSTDTQYF.

V and J are TRBV6-5 and TRBJ1-2; weak D call: TRBD1 (5 bases). The CDR3 runs 13 residues. Germline CDR1 MNHEY, CDR2 SVGAGI. V was cut by 2 bases and J by 6 bases, with 10 bases left in between. CDR3 in amino acids: CASSYGGFDGYTF. In DNA, the CDR3 is TGTGCCAGCAGTTACGGGGGGTTTGATGGCTACACCTTC.

The J gene is TRBJ1-1, the V gene TRBV7-6; D is undetermined. V was cut by 5 bases and J by 10 bases, with 8 bases left in between. Germline V gene sequence: CDR1 SGHVS, CDR2 FNYEAQ. This CDR3 is 10 amino acids long. The CDR3 region has the DNA TGTGCCAGCAGCCCTCTCGGAGCTTTCTTT. This sequence encodes CASSPLGAFF.

V and J are TRBV4-1 and TRBJ1-5; 11 bases are shared with TRBD1. CDR1 and CDR2 from the germline V gene are MGHRA and YSYEKL. This CDR3 has 16 amino acids. V gave up 0 bases and J gave up 6 bases; unmatched junction bases: 4. The CDR3: CASSQDGTGGIQPQHF. The CDR3 coding sequence is TGCGCCAGCAGCCAAGACGGGACAGGGGGTATTCAGCCCCAGCATTTT.

This clonotype showed up just a few times. The V call is TRBV7-2, the J call TRBJ2-2; D possibly corresponds to TRBD2 (5 bases). CDR3 length: 14 amino acids. The germline CDR1 and CDR2 sequences are SGHTA and FQGNSA. Trimming took 1 base from V and 6 from J, leaving 9 bases between them. The CDR3 region is CASSLGGMSGELFF. The CDR3 nucleotides are TGTGCCAGCAGCTTAGGAGGGATGTCCGGGGAGCTGTTTTTT.

This clonotype occurred many times. The V and J genes are TRBV7-2 and TRBJ2-1, with 8 positions matching TRBD1. CDR1 and CDR2 (germline): SGHTA, FQGNSA. The ends lost 0 bases at V and 1 base at J; junction bases unmatched: 2. This CDR3 comprises 16 residues. The DNA for the CDR3 is TGTGCCAGCAGCTTAGCCAACAGGGGGTCCTACAATGAGCAGTTCTTC. Its translation is CASSLANRGSYNEQFF.

Only a few counts were recorded for this clonotype. The chain combines TRBV5-5 with TRBJ2-7; D is ambiguous. The germline gives CDR1 SGHKS, CDR2 YYEKEE (reference sequence). CDR3 size: 13 residues. V dropped 0 bases and J dropped 2 bases, with 6 bases sitting between them. The CDR3 DNA follows: TGTGCCAGCAGCTTGGATGCCCCCTACGAGCAGTACTTC. The encoded protein is CASSLDAPYEQYF.

There are many counts of this clonotype. The chain joins TRBV7-2 to TRBJ1-1; D is unclear. Germline V gene lookup returns CDR1 SGHTA and CDR2 FQGNSA. The CDR3 contains 12 residues. The V end was cut by 5 bases, the J end by 6 bases, with 10 bases between. CDR3 bases: TGTGCCAGCAGCCGTCTGCCTTCTGAAGCTTTCTTT. The encoded protein is CASSRLPSEAFF.

The table lists this clonotype with many counts. The rearrangement uses TRBV28 and TRBJ1-2; a weak D match, TRBD1 (5 bases). Germline V lookup: CDR1 MDHEN, CDR2 SYDVKM. CDR3 length: 13 residues. Trimming removed 5 bases from V and 4 bases from J, with 11 bases in between. The DNA of the CDR3 is TGTGCCAGCAGTCGGACACTTGCCTATGGCTACACCTTC. It yields the protein CASSRTLAYGYTF.

The CDR3 DNA reads TGTGCCAGCAGCCCGCCCGGGGGGGCAGCTAATGAAAAACTGTTTTTT. Encoded protein: CASSPPGGAANEKLFF. The chain is built from TRBV7-4 and TRBJ1-4; possibly TRBD1 for D (6 bases). The CDR3 length is 16 residues. V lost 5 bases and J lost 3, with 16 bases in between. Germline CDR1 and CDR2: SGHVT and SQSDAQ.

This clonotype appeared many times. V usage is TRBV7-2 and J usage is TRBJ2-7; no clear D gene. The length of the CDR3 is 13 residues. Trimming removed 1 base from V and 6 bases from J, with 10 bases in between. In germline, CDR1 is SGHTA, CDR2 FQGNSA. CDR3 in amino acids: CASSLDMGGEQYV. In nucleotides, the CDR3 is TGTGCCAGCAGCTTAGATATGGGCGGCGAGCAGTACGTC.

This clonotype has just a few counts. This chain connects TRBV5-4 to TRBJ1-2, with D perhaps matching TRBD1 (6 bases). V dropped 0 bases and J dropped 0 bases, with 12 bases sitting between them. CDR3 length: 16 residues. From germline, CDR1 is SGHNT and CDR2 YYREEE (reference sequence). For the CDR3, the DNA is TGTGCCAGCAGCTTGGGGATAGGACAGACTAACTATGGCTACACCTTC. It translates to CASSLGIGQTNYGYTF. The full variable domain, its missing parts supplied by reference TRBV5-4 and TRBJ1-2, is ETGVTQSPTHLIKTRGQQVTLRCSSQSGHNTVSWYQQALGQGPQFIFQYYREEENGRGNFPPRFSGLQFPNYSSELNVNALELDDSALYLCASSLGIGQTNYGYTFGSGTRLTVV.

The genes are TRBV20-1 and TRBJ1-2, with no clear D. CDR1 DFQATT and CDR2 SNEGSKA come from the germline V gene (reference sequence). The CDR3 loop spans 14 amino acids. V dropped 0 bases and J dropped 2 bases, with 10 bases sitting between them. The DNA of the CDR3 is TGCAGTGCTAGAGAAACGAGCGGGAACTATGGCTACACCTTC. Translation gives CSARETSGNYGYTF.

This clonotype is judged medium-sized (0.01 to 0.1%). V gene TRBV5-5 combines with J gene TRBJ2-1, with D possibly being TRBD1 (5 bases). Germline lookup yields CDR1 SGHKS and CDR2 YYEKEE (reference sequence). The CDR3 loop spans 17 amino acids. V was shortened by 4 bases and J by 1 base, with 18 bases between the two germline ends. CDR3 DNA sequence: TGTGCCAGCAGCCGGGCCGTCGACAGCCGATCCTACAATGAGCAGTTCTTC. It specifies CASSRAVDSRSYNEQFF.

DNA of the CDR3: TGTGCCAGCAGTTTTAAACAGGCTTCATGGACTGAAGCTTTCTTT. Amino acid sequence: CASSFKQASWTEAFF. The rearrangement joins TRBV27 to TRBJ1-1, with D perhaps TRBD1 (5 bases). V shed 3 bases and J shed 5 bases, with 16 bases lying between them. Germline CDR1 MNHEY, CDR2 SMNVEV (reference sequence). This CDR3 region has 15 residues.

This clonotype was recorded only once. The chain uses TRBV4-3 and TRBJ1-1; 7 bases align to TRBD1. V gave up 1 base and J gave up 0 bases; unmatched junction bases: 5. Germline-derived CDR1 and CDR2 are LGHNA and YSLEER. The CDR3 is made up of 16 amino acids. The CDR3 reads CASSQAPGQMNTEAFF. The CDR3 DNA reads as TGCGCCAGCAGCCAAGCCCCGGGACAGATGAACACTGAAGCTTTCTTT.

This clonotype was seen ten or more times. J is TRBJ2-7 and V is TRBV12-3 or TRBV12-4; 7 positions agree with TRBD1. The CDR3 spans 13 residues. Trimming removed 1 base from V and 6 bases from J; junction bases left unmatched: 3. CDR3 region: CASSLGDSVEQYV. The DNA for the CDR3 is TGTGCCAGCAGTTTAGGGGACAGCGTCGAGCAGTACGTC.

The chain recombines TRBV20-1 with TRBJ2-7, with D maybe TRBD1 (6 bases). The CDR3 has 13 residues. CDR1 is DFQATT and CDR2 is SNEGSKA in the germline V gene (reference sequence). Between the trimmed V and J ends, which lost 6 bases and 0 bases, there was a span of 12 bases. The CDR3 nucleotides are TGCAGTGCGGGTAACAGGGACTCCTACGAGCAGTACGTC. As protein: CSAGNRDSYEQYV.

The V call is TRBV12-3 or TRBV12-4, the J call TRBJ1-2, with 9 bases fitting TRBD1. CDR3 length: 15 amino acids. V dropped 5 bases and J dropped 5; count of bases not matched to a gene: 9. Here the CDR3 DNA reads TGTGCCAGCAGTCCCCCTAGCGACAGGGGGTATGGCTACACCTTC. Translating gives CASSPPSDRGYGYTF.

The rearrangement uses TRBV19 and TRBJ2-3; 7 positions match TRBD1. The CDR3 runs 14 residues. Per germline, CDR1 LNHDA and CDR2 SQIVND (reference sequence). J lost 5 bases, V lost 6 bases, and 8 bases had no gene match. CDR3 DNA: TGTGCCAGTAGCTTGACAGGGAACGTAGATACGCAGTATTTT. Translation gives CASSLTGNVDTQYF.

The V call is TRBV4-1, the J call TRBJ1-1; 7 bases map to TRBD1. Per germline, CDR1 MGHRA and CDR2 YSYEKL. The CDR3 length is 16 residues. J gave up 1 base and V 1 base, and 6 bases lay outside the gene matches. The CDR3 DNA reads as TGCGCCAGCAGCCAAGGACAGGGTGTGGGGAACACTGAAGCTTTCTTT. Its translation is CASSQGQGVGNTEAFF.

This clonotype was seen more than once but under ten times. The genes are TRBV11-2 and TRBJ2-7, with TRBD1 matching over 8 bases. V was pared by 5 bases and J by 6 bases, with 9 bases of the junction left unmatched. This CDR3 region has 14 residues. Germline assignment: CDR1 SGHAT and CDR2 FQNNGV. CDR3: CASSPRDRSREQYV. CDR3 sequence (DNA): TGTGCCAGCAGCCCCCGGGACAGGAGTCGCGAGCAGTACGTC.

CDR3 DNA: TGTGCCAGCAGCTTAGGAGATTTCGGCACAGGACGCGGCTACACCTTC. This translates into CASSLGDFGTGRGYTF. The rearrangement uses TRBV7-6 and TRBJ1-2; maybe TRBD1 (5 bases). The CDR3 is made up of 16 amino acids. V lost 1 base and J 8 bases, leaving 20 bases between the germline ends. Germline V CDR1 and CDR2: SGHVS, FNYEAQ.

The table lists this clonotype with a few counts. The CDR3 protein is CASSFGVGPTDTQYF. CDR3 coding DNA: TGTGCCAGCAGCTTTGGCGTAGGACCAACAGATACGCAGTATTTT. The genes are TRBV5-6 and TRBJ2-3; D not certain. The CDR3 is 15 residues long. V was trimmed by 2 bases and J by 3 bases, leaving 13 bases between them. Germline CDR1 reads SGHDT; CDR2 reads YYEEEE.

This clonotype showed up just a few times. The V gene is TRBV5-1, the J gene TRBJ2-1, with TRBD1 as a possible D gene (5 bases). Trimming took off 0 bases at V and 10 bases at J, with 17 bases between the two ends. CDR1 and CDR2 (germline): SGHRS, YFSETQ. The CDR3 spans 15 residues. The CDR3 sequence: CASSLAGSPGYEQFF. The CDR3 region has the DNA TGCGCCAGCAGCTTGGCGGGTTCGCCAGGGTACGAGCAGTTCTTC.